These 19 T cell receptor beta chains originate from one sample sequenced in a study of blood T cell repertoires in COVID-19. Method: immunoSEQ multiplex PCR; TCRdb's copy keeps in-frame clones and lacks some. In the table there are around 80,000 clones, 70% to 90% of which are singletons. The specimen was peripheral blood. The source of these receptors is an elderly woman with active or convalescent COVID-19.

This chain links TRBV7-9 with TRBJ2-7; 13 positions agree with TRBD2. The CDR3 covers 15 residues. Germline V gene data show CDR1 as SEHNR and CDR2 as FQNEAQ (reference sequence). Unmatched junction bases numbered 7, after V lost 5 bases and J lost 6 bases. CDR3 DNA: TGTGCCAGCAGCAAGGGACTAGCGGGAACCCTCGAGCAGTACTTC. Translated: CASSKGLAGTLEQYF.

This sequence joins TRBV5-1 and TRBJ1-6; TRBD1 matches at 9 bases. The ends lost 4 bases at V and 7 bases at J; junction bases unmatched: 6. Per germline, CDR1 SGHRS and CDR2 YFSETQ. This CDR3 has 15 residues. The CDR3 DNA reads TGCGCCAGCAGCATACAGGGGGCGGGAAATTCACCCCTCCACTTT. Translating gives CASSIQGAGNSPLHF.

This clone has more than one count but fewer than ten. This chain links TRBV19 with TRBJ2-7; D is unresolved. The CDR3 length is 12 residues. From germline, CDR1 is LNHDA and CDR2 SQIVND (reference sequence). The V end lost 4 bases, the J end lost 6 bases, and 10 bases lay between the germline ends. This chain's CDR3 is CASSSYNGEQYF. In nucleotides, the CDR3 is TGTGCCAGTAGTAGTTATAACGGCGAGCAGTACTTC.

V usage is TRBV6-2 or TRBV6-3 and J usage is TRBJ2-5; D possibly corresponds to TRBD1 (5 bases). V was cut by 2 bases and J by 5 bases, with 6 bases left in between. Germline V gives CDR1 MNHEY, CDR2 SVGEGT. The CDR3 has 12 residues. CDR3 in amino acids: CASSYRGETQYF. The CDR3 nucleotides are TGTGCCAGCAGTTACAGGGGCGAGACCCAGTACTTC.

The chain joins TRBV5-1 to TRBJ2-1; 7 bases align to TRBD2. V was clipped by 0 bases and J by 1 base; unmatched bases: 4. CDR1 is SGHRS and CDR2 is YFSETQ in the germline V gene. The CDR3 covers 16 residues. The CDR3 protein is CASSLGSGTSYNEQFF. DNA for the CDR3: TGCGCCAGCAGCTTGGGCAGCGGGACTTCCTACAATGAGCAGTTCTTC.

The V and J genes are TRBV2 and TRBJ2-2; 14 positions match TRBD2. Germline CDR1 reads SNHLY; CDR2 reads FYNNEI. With V trimmed by 6 bases and J by 4 bases, 4 bases remained unmatched. CDR3 length: 16 amino acids. The CDR3 loop reads CASRGLAGASTGELFF. CDR3 coding DNA: TGTGCCAGCAGGGGACTAGCGGGGGCCTCCACCGGGGAGCTGTTTTTT.

The rearrangement links TRBV2 to TRBJ2-7; weak D call: TRBD2 (6 bases). The CDR3 has 14 residues. In germline, CDR1 is SNHLY, CDR2 FYNNEI. V dropped 3 bases and J dropped 3 bases, with 12 bases sitting between them. CDR3 loop: CASSERSGHYEQYF. As DNA, the CDR3 is TGTGCCAGCAGTGAGAGAAGCGGGCACTACGAGCAGTACTTC.

The rearrangement joins TRBV7-2 to TRBJ1-1; 9 bases match TRBD1. CDR3 length: 17 residues. The ends lost 3 bases at V and 1 base at J; junction bases unmatched: 9. Germline CDR1 and CDR2: SGHTA and FQGNSA. The CDR3 DNA reads TGTGCCAGCAGCTTCGGGACAGGGTTGTCGGGGAACACTGAAGCTTTCTTT. Translated, it gives CASSFGTGLSGNTEAFF.

The chain recombines TRBV12-3 or TRBV12-4 with TRBJ2-2, with D perhaps TRBD1 (5 bases). Trimming removed 7 bases at V and 4 bases at J, with 10 bases between. This CDR3 has 13 residues. The CDR3 loop reads CASTNGATGELFF. Here the CDR3 DNA reads TGTGCCAGCACGAATGGGGCCACCGGGGAGCTGTTTTTT.

The chain carries TRBV18 and TRBJ1-6; D is possibly TRBD1 (6 bases). The germline gives CDR1 KGHSH, CDR2 LQKENI. CDR3 size: 16 residues. Between the trimmed V and J ends, which lost 1 base and 5 bases, there was a span of 12 bases. CDR3 DNA: TGTGCCAGCTCACCACTGGGACACCTGAATAATTCACCCCTCCACTTT. It is translated as CASSPLGHLNNSPLHF.

The gene calls are TRBV25-1 and TRBJ2-7; TRBD1 matches 10 bases. Unmatched junction bases numbered 8, after V lost 3 bases and J lost 12 bases. CDR1 and CDR2 (germline): MGHDK, SYGVNS. The CDR3 has 13 residues. The CDR3 DNA sequence: TGTGCCAGCAGTGAGGGACAGGGGAAATTACGGTACTTC. Protein product: CASSEGQGKLRYF.

The V call is TRBV4-3, the J call TRBJ2-1; D remains unclear. Trimming removed 0 bases from V and 4 bases from J, with 10 bases in between. Germline V gene sequence: CDR1 LGHNA, CDR2 YSLEER. This CDR3 contains 15 residues. DNA for the CDR3: TGCGCCAGCAGCCAAGAGTTCAGGCTGTACAATGAGCAGTTCTTC. This codes for CASSQEFRLYNEQFF.

V usage is TRBV6-2 or TRBV6-3 and J usage is TRBJ2-7, with 10 nucleotides matching TRBD2. Unmatched junction bases numbered 6, after V lost 2 bases and J lost 2 bases. CDR1 is MNHEY and CDR2 is SVGEGT in the germline V gene. This CDR3 has 16 amino acids. DNA for the CDR3: TGTGCCAGCAGTTACGGACCTAGCGGGGGACCCTACGAGCAGTACTTC. Its translation: CASSYGPSGGPYEQYF.

V gene TRBV2 combines with J gene TRBJ2-7; D remains unclear. V dropped 2 bases and J dropped 3 bases, with 2 bases sitting between them. Germline CDR1 is SNHLY and CDR2 is FYNNEI. This CDR3 is 11 amino acids long. The CDR3 loop reads CASSEYYEQYF. The DNA for the CDR3 is TGTGCCAGCAGTGAATACTACGAGCAGTACTTC.

The V and J genes are TRBV7-2 and TRBJ2-7, with no clear D. V lost 4 bases and J 4 bases, leaving 14 bases between the germline ends. Germline CDR1 SGHTA, CDR2 FQGNSA. The length of the CDR3 is 14 residues. CDR3 in amino acids: CASSSLGQAYEQYF. The CDR3 bases are TGTGCCAGCAGCTCGCTTGGGCAGGCGTACGAGCAGTACTTC.

This chain uses TRBV9 with TRBJ2-3; 11 bases match TRBD2. The V gene's germline CDR1 is SGDLS and CDR2 YYNGEE. The CDR3 spans 15 residues. Losses at the gene ends were 0 bases for V and 3 bases for J; bases not matched to a gene: 0. Written as DNA, the CDR3 is TGTGCCAGCAGCGTAGGGACTAGCGGGACAGATACGCAGTATTTT. It specifies CASSVGTSGTDTQYF.

The chain has TRBV2 and TRBJ2-2; no firm D call. The CDR3 totals 13 residues. CDR1 SNHLY and CDR2 FYNNEI come from the germline V gene. Deletions cut 3 bases from V and 3 bases from J, with 5 bases between. Here the CDR3 reads CASSETHTGELFF. The CDR3 nucleotides are TGTGCCAGCAGTGAGACTCACACCGGGGAGCTGTTTTTT. The complete variable domain, with remaining parts taken from reference TRBV2 and TRBJ2-2, reads EPEVTQTPSHQVTQMGQEVILRCVPISNHLYFYWYRQILGQKVEFLVSFYNNEISEKSEIFDDQFSVERPDGSNFTLKIRSTKLEDSAMYFCASSETHTGELFFGEGSRLTVL.

The chain couples TRBV4-3 to TRBJ2-3, with 11 bases identical to TRBD2. The CDR3 has 17 amino acids. CDR1 LGHNA and CDR2 YSLEER come from the germline V gene. Trimming cost V 0 bases and J 4 bases; bases outside gene matches: 6. The CDR3 sequence: CASSQDLLAGEADTQYF. Here the CDR3 DNA reads TGCGCCAGCAGCCAAGACCTACTAGCGGGGGAGGCAGATACGCAGTATTTT.

V and J are TRBV3-1 (or the pseudogene TRBV3-2) and TRBJ2-1; 8 bases are a match to TRBD2. After removal of 7 bases from V and 0 bases from J, the junction contained 14 bases not matched to a gene. CDR1 is LGHDT, CDR2 YNNKEL, per germline (reference sequence). The CDR3 sequence is 18 residues long. CDR3 coding DNA: TGTGCCAGCACTAAACAGGGACTAGTGTCTCCCTCCTACAATGAGCAGTTCTTC. Its translation: CASTKQGLVSPSYNEQFF.